The rows below give T cell receptor beta chains drawn from one sample of a study of T cells in localized non-small cell lung cancer. The data were produced by immunoSEQ multiplex PCR, yet TCRdb's version contains in-frame clones alone and is incomplete. The sample comprises 25,000 to 35,000 clones, roughly 80% of which are singletons, and around 5.3% rests with the top ten. The specimen comprised peripheral blood mononuclear cells, sampled before any cancer treatment. These receptors all come from a man between 40 and 70 years old with stage III lung adenocarcinoma. Each CDR3 is given without its conserved first and last residue. Fields, in order: J gene, D gene, V gene, CDR3 protein. A D gene is named only where the DNA matches it firmly.

J: TRBJ1-1; D: .; V: TRBV6-6; CDR3: ASSYPGGNTEAF
J: TRBJ1-1; D: .; V: TRBV7-8; CDR3: ASSLVRGSEAF
J: TRBJ2-2; D: TRBD1; V: TRBV18; CDR3: ASSPDRLGELF
J: TRBJ2-1; D: .; V: TRBV7-8; CDR3: ASSLHAYEQF
J: TRBJ1-5; D: TRBD1; V: TRBV27; CDR3: ASSLRQGVMPQH
J: TRBJ1-1; D: .; V: TRBV28; CDR3: ASSLRPQLSTEAF
J: TRBJ2-1; D: TRBD2; V: TRBV29-1; CDR3: SVRQPTSGNNEQF
J: TRBJ2-7; D: TRBD1; V: TRBV10-3; CDR3: AIRQTGGEQY
J: TRBJ2-5; D: .; V: TRBV19; CDR3: ASSIGQLGTQY
J: TRBJ1-2; D: .; V: TRBV6-5; CDR3: ASRTSDVTFYGYT
J: TRBJ1-5; D: .; V: TRBV28; CDR3: ASSSIQPQH
J: TRBJ2-4; D: .; V: TRBV29-1; CDR3: SVEDPQNGAKNIQY
J: TRBJ1-4; D: .; V: TRBV2; CDR3: ASGSRATNEKLF
J: TRBJ2-2; D: TRBD2; V: TRBV5-4; CDR3: ASSLGSGRNTGELF
J: TRBJ1-1; D: .; V: TRBV7-9; CDR3: ASSFWEGAGGTEAF
J: TRBJ2-1; D: .; V: TRBV6-5; CDR3: ASSYSRAGMNEQF
J: TRBJ1-2; D: .; V: TRBV6-5; CDR3: ASSYRGLTHGYT
J: TRBJ1-5; D: .; V: TRBV4-1; CDR3: ASSQAGTYGNQPQH
J: TRBJ1-2; D: .; V: TRBV6-5; CDR3: ASSYSTANLEYGYT
J: TRBJ2-7; D: TRBD1; V: TRBV6-5; CDR3: ASTPTGTAYEQY
J: TRBJ1-1; D: .; V: TRBV13; CDR3: ASRGLMNTEAF
J: TRBJ1-1; D: .; V: TRBV9; CDR3: ASSVATSGGLAF
J: TRBJ2-2; D: TRBD1; V: TRBV29-1; CDR3: SVRTPGQRTGELF
J: TRBJ2-5; D: TRBD2; V: TRBV19; CDR3: ASSSVGTSGQETQY
J: TRBJ1-1; D: .; V: TRBV6-5; CDR3: ASVGRRTF
J: TRBJ1-1; D: .; V: TRBV28; CDR3: ASSSIQGLNTEAF
J: TRBJ1-5; D: .; V: TRBV29-1; CDR3: SAQTDNQPQH
J: TRBJ1-5; D: .; V: TRBV27; CDR3: ASSWTNNQPQH
J: TRBJ2-7; D: .; V: TRBV7-2; CDR3: ASSLVWASSYEQY
J: TRBJ1-5; D: .; V: TRBV6-1; CDR3: ASMRGAPNQPQH
J: TRBJ2-5; D: TRBD2; V: TRBV5-8; CDR3: ASSTLLAGGETQY
J: TRBJ2-5; D: .; V: TRBV6-5; CDR3: ASSYAKVAGRETQY
J: TRBJ2-5; D: .; V: TRBV4-1; CDR3: ASSQDGMYQETQY
J: TRBJ1-2; D: .; V: TRBV28; CDR3: ASSQTGGNYGYT
J: TRBJ2-7; D: TRBD2; V: TRBV7-8; CDR3: ASSLVQRGSYEQY
J: TRBJ2-2; D: .; V: TRBV7-9; CDR3: ASSLLVTGELF
J: TRBJ2-7; D: .; V: TRBV27; CDR3: ASSLKESYEQY
J: TRBJ1-2; D: TRBD1; V: TRBV30; CDR3: AWSSTGTYGYT
J: TRBJ1-1; D: .; V: TRBV7-8; CDR3: ASSLGSGLN